This T cell receptor beta chain emerged from a study of blood T cell repertoires in COVID-19 (dated by TCRdb to about 2020). Notes on the research overall: The collaborator samples originated in the United States, Italy and Spain and spanned the acute and convalescent phases of COVID-19. Where available, HLA class I and class II types were taken from metadata supplied by the sample provider and were not determined by assay-based typing. The repertoires were made available in a free public database intended to serve as a resource for research on the immune response to SARS-CoV-2. The material from the prospective study consisted of cDNA or gDNA derived from T cells, B-cell-depleted T cells, or PBMCs. Subjects who had been exposed to COVID-19, were actively infected with it, or had recovered from it provided the deeply sampled blood TCRbeta repertoires that made up the dataset. The samples were drawn from the first 160 participants of the ongoing ImmuneRACE study and from 1,254 subjects provided by 6 global collaborators. The sample metadata nearly always contained a de-identified subject ID, COVID-19 status, age in years and sex.

Study-level results and caveats: How much clinical and demographic metadata was included differed by source and by participant, and the metadata was provided uncurated.

The collaborating institutions used their own protocols to collect whole blood in K2EDTA tubes. For TCRbeta analysis, collaborators shipped samples in one of three forms: frozen whole blood, isolated PBMCs, or DNA extracted from either of those sample types. Cut back by 2 bases and 1 base, the V and J ends lie 12 bases apart. Looking up the germline V gene yields CDR1 MNHNS and CDR2 SASEGT. The CDR3 spans 15 residues, from the cysteine through the phenylalanine. This entry keeps only the CDR3 DNA: 45 bases, framed from base 1. The immunoSEQ Assay, a bias-controlled multiplex PCR, was used to amplify TCRbeta CDR3 regions from genomic DNA. Per the original workflow: The number of nucleated cells in each sample was estimated by amplification of reference gene primers within the assay. To quantify the absolute abundance of each unique TCRbeta CDR3 rearrangement, sequence reads were collapsed and filtered. For each sample, productive Simpson clonality was calculated as the square root of Simpson's diversity index over productive rearrangements. This immuneACCESS table, as held by TCRdb, lists in-frame sequences with V and J called but not all clones. Of the missing ones, under half trace to an unresolved V gene in checked studies; the others have no known cause. The DNA gave D and trimming, while V, J and clone size come from that table. The sample table lists fewer than 500,000 clones, roughly 90% of them with a count of one. The ten largest clones add up to around 4.4% of the sample.

For this clone: It has no known antigen specificity. No much larger clone exists at a distance of one base, and base qualities are not known.

The sequence is built from TRBV6-1 and TRBJ2-7, with a weak D call of TRBD1 (6 bases match). The sequence came from a woman aged 25 to 45 with acute or convalescent COVID-19. Sequenced sample: peripheral blood. The CDR3 has the sequence CASSETGTRSYEQYF. The sequence in DNA is TGTGCCAGCAGTGAAACCGGGACACGGTCCTACGAGCAGTACTTC.